The clone carrying this TCR beta chain was observed many times. Its specificity is unknown. This sample stems from a study of regulatory T cells in long-lasting Graves disease. Study findings and constraints: The number of shared public clonotypes was higher in persistent patients (around 2,700) than new patients (just over 950).

Construction of TCR beta libraries relied on iRepertoire HTBI primers and on Arm-PCR targeting CDR3 regions. One entry per CDR3 protein results from TCRdb running MiXCR on the multiplex PCR reads. The top ten hold 22% of the sample, which has approximately 400,000 distinct CDR3 sequences, 15% to 19% seen once. Germline CDR1 reads SGHRS; CDR2 reads YFSETQ. V gave up 4 bases and J gave up 2 bases; unmatched junction bases: 10. There are 16 residues in the CDR3. Time point described: newly diagnosed GD, antithyroid drugs for less than 3 months. The authors made the TCR library using RNA they extracted from PBMCs. Patients hailed from an endocrinology department in Xi'an, China. Staff drew roughly 10 milliliters of peripheral blood into EDTA tubes.

The receptor was derived from a female donor with Graves disease. This specimen consisted of peripheral blood mononuclear cells (PBMCs), obtained at new diagnosis, from a patient treated with antithyroid drugs. J is TRBJ2-7 and V is TRBV5-1; 9 nucleotides line up with TRBD1. The DNA for the CDR3 is TGCGCCAGCAGCGGGACAGGGCCGGGAGTCCCCTACGAGCAGTACTTC. It yields the protein CASSGTGPGVPYEQYF.